Each of the 14 T cell receptor beta chains below was sequenced from the same sample in a study of Ad26.COV2.S vaccination and SARS-CoV-2 variants. Libraries were prepared by immunoSEQ multiplex PCR; TCRdb keeps only in-frame clonotypes and omits some of them. The data contain some 240,000 clones, roughly nine tenths of them singletons. Treatment in this sample: about 20 received Ad26.COV2.S at low or high dose, single or two shots; 5 received placebo; per-sample allocation not given. Sample collection was performed on day 63 after the first vaccine or placebo injection. The sequencing used peripheral blood, collected in a trial of Ad26.COV2.S vaccine versus placebo. The receptors here all came from a person aged 18-65 years who received the Ad26.COV2.S COVID-19 vaccine or a placebo.

The V and J genes are TRBV4-3 and TRBJ1-6; D possibly corresponds to TRBD1 (5 bases). Deletions cut 2 bases from V and 5 bases from J, with 13 bases between. There are 16 residues in the CDR3. Germline V lookup: CDR1 LGHNA, CDR2 YSLEER. CDR3 sequence reads: CASSQSPGGNNSPLHF. CDR3 nucleotides: TGCGCCAGCAGCCAAAGCCCCGGGGGGAATAATTCACCCCTCCACTTT.

This clone has only a few counts. V is TRBV5-1 and J is TRBJ2-7, with 9 bases aligning to TRBD1. The CDR3 loop spans 16 amino acids. CDR1 SGHRS and CDR2 YFSETQ come from the germline V gene. Losses at the gene ends were 4 bases for V and 2 bases for J; bases not matched to a gene: 10. This chain's CDR3 is CASSGSRDRATYEQYV. CDR3 DNA: TGCGCCAGCAGCGGGTCCCGGGACAGGGCAACCTACGAGCAGTACGTC.

This rearrangement joins TRBV6-2 or TRBV6-3 to TRBJ1-2; D gene uncertain. The CDR3 covers 13 residues. The germline gives CDR1 MNHEY, CDR2 SVGEGT. V lost 2 bases, J lost 5 bases, and 9 bases lay in between. DNA for the CDR3: TGTGCCAGCAGTTACCTTGGAGTTTATGGCTACACCTTC. It codes for CASSYLGVYGYTF.

The V and J genes are TRBV18 and TRBJ1-1, with D unclear. Germline lookup yields CDR1 KGHSH and CDR2 LQKENI. The CDR3 contains 14 residues. V lost 1 base and J lost 4, with 10 bases in between. CDR3 residues: CASSPQATVTEAFF. CDR3 coding DNA: TGTGCCAGCTCACCACAGGCTACGGTCACTGAAGCTTTCTTT.

V and J are TRBV25-1 and TRBJ2-4; no reliable D call. Germline CDR1 reads MGHDK; CDR2 reads SYGVNS. The V gene lost 4 bases and the J gene lost 6 bases, with 4 bases spanning the gap. The CDR3 consists of 11 residues. The CDR3 bases are TGTGCCAGCAGTGGGCGAAACATTCAGTACTTC. As protein: CASSGRNIQYF.

This clone appeared a single time. This chain joins TRBV10-3 and TRBJ2-7, with 8 bases lining up with TRBD1. V gave up 0 bases and J gave up 3 bases; unmatched junction bases: 7. Germline V gene lookup returns CDR1 ENHRY and CDR2 SYGVKD. The CDR3 is 16 residues long. CDR3: CAISESTGASYYEQYF. The CDR3 DNA reads TGTGCCATCAGTGAGTCGACAGGGGCTTCTTACTACGAGCAGTACTTC.

The chain links TRBV5-1 to TRBJ2-3, with D hard to call. Germline CDR1 reads SGHRS; CDR2 reads YFSETQ. V dropped 0 bases and J dropped 3 bases, with 11 bases sitting between them. This CDR3 region has 15 residues. The CDR3 DNA is TGCGCCAGCAGCTTGGAGGATAGGGCGACAGATACGCAGTATTTT. It specifies CASSLEDRATDTQYF.

The genes are TRBV6-5 and TRBJ2-3; TRBD2 agrees at 10 bases. The germline gives CDR1 MNHEY, CDR2 SVGAGI. V lost 8 bases and J lost 2; bases outside the gene matches: 7. The CDR3 totals 15 residues. CDR3 amino acids: CASGPTSGITDTQYF. The CDR3 bases are TGTGCCAGCGGACCAACTAGCGGGATCACAGATACGCAGTATTTT.

This rearrangement joins TRBV27 to TRBJ2-7; 11 bases fit TRBD1. V lost 5 bases, J lost 9 bases, and 12 bases stayed unmatched. CDR3 length: 15 amino acids. Looked up from germline, CDR1 is MNHEY and CDR2 is SMNVEV (reference sequence). CDR3 residues: CASSPALGTGGPQYV. The DNA for the CDR3 is TGTGCCAGCAGTCCTGCTCTGGGGACAGGGGGACCGCAGTACGTC.

This clone was counted a single time. This rearrangement joins TRBV2 to TRBJ2-3, with D maybe TRBD2 (6 bases). The CDR3 is 16 residues long. Germline CDR1 SNHLY, CDR2 FYNNEI. The ends were cut back, 6 bases at V and 2 bases at J, with 18 bases in the middle. The chain's CDR3 is CASSPPGLRNTDTQYF. The CDR3 DNA reads as TGTGCCAGCAGCCCACCGGGACTTAGAAACACAGATACGCAGTATTTT.

The table lists this clone with a few counts. The rearrangement joins TRBV3-1 (or the pseudogene TRBV3-2) to TRBJ1-2; D gene unclear. Germline CDR1 and CDR2: LGHDT and YNNKEL (reference sequence). CDR3 size: 12 residues. V dropped 3 bases and J dropped 8 bases, with 10 bases sitting between them. The CDR3 loop is CASSQVHYGYTF. CDR3 DNA: TGTGCCAGCAGCCAGGTCCATTACGGCTACACCTTC.

The V and J genes are TRBV4-2 and TRBJ1-2, with a possible D match to TRBD1 (5 bases). V was trimmed by 0 bases and J by 4 bases, leaving 9 bases between them. This CDR3 spans 14 amino acids. Germline V gene lookup returns CDR1 LGHNA and CDR2 YNFKEQ. The CDR3 protein is CASSQDRGGYGYTF. For the CDR3, the DNA is TGTGCCAGCAGCCAAGATCGCGGGGGCTATGGCTACACCTTC.

The chain carries TRBV15 and TRBJ2-1; D is possibly TRBD2 (6 bases). The CDR3 runs 14 residues. Germline CDR1 LNHNV, CDR2 YYDKDF (reference sequence). The ends were cut back, 0 bases at V and 10 bases at J, with 13 bases in the middle. The CDR3 DNA sequence: TGTGCCACCAGCAGAGATACGGGGGTGAACGAGCAGTTCTTC. Its translation is CATSRDTGVNEQFF.

The chain combines TRBV27 with TRBJ1-2, with D uncertain. This CDR3 comprises 16 residues. Germline V gene sequence: CDR1 MNHEY, CDR2 SMNVEV (reference sequence). V was pared by 6 bases and J by 4 bases, with 21 bases between. The CDR3 region is CASRPRAVFTSYGYTF. The CDR3 region has the DNA TGTGCCAGCAGGCCTAGGGCAGTCTTTACTTCCTATGGCTACACCTTC.